A selection of T cell receptor beta chains follows, all from one sample in a study of cytomegalovirus exposure and HLA in healthy donors. Using immunoSEQ multiplex PCR, the repertoire was profiled, and TCRdb retains in-frame clones only, with some absent. The sample carries 100,000 to 150,000 clones, around three quarters recorded once. Sample: PBMCs. The receptors shown here come from a man between 35 and 55 years old in good health and CMV-seronegative. The CDR3 runs from the conserved cysteine through the conserved F or W. D genes are given only for firm matches. Clone size is not always given. Where it is, it says once, few, many or a class for expanded clones.

j_call clone_size v_call d_call cdr3_nt cdr3_aa
TRBJ2-5 - TRBV5-1 TRBD1 TGCGCCAGCAGCTCGGGACAGGGAAAAAGGGAGACCCAGTACTTC CASSSGQGKRETQYF
TRBJ2-7 - TRBV7-9 - TGTGCCAGCAGCAACAGGATCCACGAGCAGTACTTC CASSNRIHEQYF
TRBJ1-6 - TRBV5-6 - TGTGCCAGCAGCTTGTCAGGGGCTGATAATTCACCCCTCCACTTT CASSLSGADNSPLHF
TRBJ2-7 - TRBV28 TRBD1 TGTGCCAGCAACCAGCTCCCCGGGACAGCTTTTGGCTACGAGCAGTACTTC CASNQLPGTAFGYEQYF
TRBJ1-1 few TRBV11-3 - TGTGCCAGCAGCTTAGGGTCAGCTGAAGCTTTCTTT CASSLGSAEAFF
TRBJ1-2 - TRBV27 - TGTGCCAGCAGTTTATCGGGGCGGGGGGGCTATGGCTACACCTTC CASSLSGRGGYGYTF
TRBJ1-2 - TRBV5-5 TRBD1 TGTGCCAGCAGCCCGACGGGACAGGGCACCTATGGCTACACCTTC CASSPTGQGTYGYTF
TRBJ2-1 - TRBV7-6 TRBD2 TGTGCCAGCAGCCCACAAACTAGCGGGGGTACCAATGAGCAGTTCTTC CASSPQTSGGTNEQFF
TRBJ2-1 - TRBV19 TRBD1 TGTGCCACCGCGAGGGACAGTCTCTCGAATGAGCAGTTCTTC CATARDSLSNEQFF
TRBJ1-2 - TRBV30 TRBD1 TGTGCCTGGAGTTTTTCTTCCGGGGGACAGGGGGCTCGGGGCTACACCTTC CAWSFSSGGQGARGYTF
TRBJ2-5 few TRBV6-5 TRBD1 TGTGCCAGCAGTTACCGGGACAGCCAAGAGACCCAGTACTTC CASSYRDSQETQYF
TRBJ2-1 - TRBV5-1 TRBD2 TGCGCCAGCAGCCTTCTAGCGGAGACCTACAATGAGCAGTTCTTC CASSLLAETYNEQFF
TRBJ2-5 - TRBV18 TRBD2 TGTGCCAGCTCACCGGCGGGGAGGGTGGAGACCCAGTACTTC CASSPAGRVETQYF
TRBJ2-3 - TRBV7-9 TRBD2 TGTTCCAGCAGCTTAACTGGGGGGGAGACGGATACGCAGTATTTT CSSSLTGGETDTQYF
TRBJ2-1 - TRBV28 TRBD1 TGTGCCAGCAGTTCCCCCCAACGACAGGGAAGCCACAATGAGCAGTTCTTC CASSSPQRQGSHNEQFF
TRBJ1-2 - TRBV5-5 TRBD1 TGTGCCAGCAGCTTGGGGGGCGACAGGGAAGTCTATGGCTACACCTTC CASSLGGDREVYGYTF
TRBJ1-2 - TRBV13 - TGTGCCAGCTCGCGCATCCTTACCTATGGCTACACCTTC CASSRILTYGYTF
TRBJ2-1 - TRBV5-4 - TGTGCCAGCAGCTTGGAAGCTAGCGCGCTTGATTGGATCTTC CASSLEASALDWIF
TRBJ1-2 - TRBV15 TRBD1 TGTGCCACCAGCTGGGGACAGGGCCGGGGTGGCTACACCTTC CATSWGQGRGGYTF
TRBJ2-3 once TRBV7-2 - TGTGCCAGCAGCTTAGAGTACAGGAGCACAGATACGCAGTATTTT CASSLEYRSTDTQYF
TRBJ2-2 - TRBV18 - TGTGCCAGCTCACCACGCAGGGCGAGCGGGGAGCTGTTTTTT CASSPRRASGELFF
TRBJ2-7 - TRBV15 - TGTGCCACCAGGTGGGCTGAGACCTACGAGCAGTACTTC CATRWAETYEQYF
TRBJ1-3 - TRBV9 - TGTGCCAGCAGCGTAGGGAGGGTCCCGGTCCTTGGTGCTTCTGGAAACACCATATATTTT CASSVGRVPVLGASGNTIYF
TRBJ1-4 - TRBV4-2 - TGTGCCAGCAGCCAAGAGGCCGGGAAACCTGATGATGAAAAACTGTTTTTT CASSQEAGKPDDEKLFF
TRBJ1-2 - TRBV13 - TGTGCCAGCAGCTCCGCGGTAGGCGGGAACAGCTACACCTTC CASSSAVGGNSYTF
TRBJ1-5 - TRBV7-6 - TGTGCCAGCAGCCTAGACGGGAGCAATCAGCCCCAGCATTTT CASSLDGSNQPQHF
TRBJ1-4 - TRBV6-6 TRBD1 TGTGCCAGCCAACCAGGACAGGGGTTGAGGTGGCTGTTTTTT CASQPGQGLRWLFF
TRBJ2-7 - TRBV11-2 TRBD1 TGTGCCAGCAGCTTATATGGGACAGGGGTTGAGCAGTACTTC CASSLYGTGVEQYF
TRBJ2-7 - TRBV5-8 - TGTGCCAGCACCTCCTACGGCGAGCAGTACTTC CASTSYGEQYF
TRBJ2-2 - TRBV19 - TGTGCCAGTAGTATTGCAGGGTACACCGGGGAGCTGTTTTTT CASSIAGYTGELFF
TRBJ1-2 few TRBV19 TRBD1 TGTGCCAGTAGTACCCGGGACAGGGTTTATGGCTACACCTTC CASSTRDRVYGYTF
TRBJ2-7 - TRBV9 TRBD1 TGTGCCAGCAGCCCACGAGCGAGACAGGGAAACGAGCAGTACTTC CASSPRARQGNEQYF
TRBJ1-2 - TRBV6-5 - TGTGCCAGCAGTTATGGTCGGGGGGCGACTAACTATGGCTACACCTTC CASSYGRGATNYGYTF
TRBJ2-3 - TRBV7-8 TRBD2 TGTGCCAGCAGCTTATTAGCGGGACGCCTCACAGATACGCAGTATTTT CASSLLAGRLTDTQYF
TRBJ1-6 - TRBV2 - TGTGCCAGCAAGGGCCAGGGGAGCTCCTATAATTCACCCCTCCACTTT CASKGQGSSYNSPLHF
TRBJ2-5 - TRBV18 TRBD1 TGTGCCAGCTCACCGGGGACAGGGGTGGAAGAGACCCAGTACTTC CASSPGTGVEETQYF
TRBJ2-7 - TRBV5-4 TRBD2 TGTGCCAGCAGCCTAGACACTAGCGGGAGTAACTACGAGCAGTACTTC CASSLDTSGSNYEQYF
TRBJ2-1 - TRBV5-4 - TGTGCCAGCAGCCTGGCGGCTAGGAGGAATGAGCAGTTCTTC CASSLAARRNEQFF
TRBJ2-5 - TRBV5-1 - TGCGCCAGCAGCTTGACTCTCGGGAGCCAAGAGACCCAGTACTTC CASSLTLGSQETQYF
TRBJ1-2 many TRBV6-5 TRBD1 TGTGCCAGCAGTGATTCCCGGACAGGATATGGCTACACCTTC CASSDSRTGYGYTF
TRBJ1-1 - TRBV5-1 TRBD1 TGCGCCAGCAGCCTTCCCGGGACAGGGGTTTTCTCTGAAGCTTTCTTT CASSLPGTGVFSEAFF
TRBJ2-3 - TRBV11-3 TRBD2 TGTGCCAGCAGCCCCGGGGGGAGGGGCACAGATACGCAGTATTTT CASSPGGRGTDTQYF
TRBJ1-1 - TRBV5-1 TRBD1 TGCGCCAGCAGCGTCAACAGGGGCGACACTGAAGCTTTCTTT CASSVNRGDTEAFF
TRBJ1-1 - TRBV25-1 TRBD1 TGTGCCAGCAGAAATTCCGGGACAGGGGGAAACACTGAAGCTTTCTTT CASRNSGTGGNTEAFF
TRBJ1-4 - TRBV9 TRBD1 TGTGCCAGCAGCGCAAAGACAGGGGGCGAGTTCATCCGTGAAAAACTGTTTTTT CASSAKTGGEFIREKLFF
TRBJ2-5 - TRBV9 TRBD1 TGTGCCAGCAGCGCAGGACAGGGGGAGACCCAGTACTTC CASSAGQGETQYF
TRBJ1-6 - TRBV28 - TGTGCAAGCAAAGTCAGGGGTCTTAGTTCACCCCTCCACTTT CASKVRGLSSPLHF
TRBJ2-1 - TRBV5-1 TRBD1 TGCGCCAGCAGCATACAGGGGAATGAGCAGTTCTTC CASSIQGNEQFF
TRBJ1-2 - TRBV13 - TGTGCCAGCAGCTTAACGGCAGGGTGGGGCTACACCTTC CASSLTAGWGYTF
TRBJ2-5 - TRBV5-8 - TGTGCCAGCAGCTTGGCAGGGTACCAAGAGACCCAGTACTTC CASSLAGYQETQYF
TRBJ2-3 once TRBV7-2 TRBD2 TGTGCCAGCAGCGCGGGGGAGTCCACAGATACGCAGTATTTT CASSAGESTDTQYF
TRBJ1-1 few TRBV11-3 - TGTGCCAGCAGCTTAGAGAGGAACACTGAAGCTTTCTTT CASSLERNTEAFF
TRBJ1-1 - TRBV12-5 - TGTGCTAGTGGTTTGGTACTTCAGGGGTCTGGTAAATCTTTCTTT CASGLVLQGSGKSFF
TRBJ1-2 - TRBV5-1 - TGCGCCAGCAGCCCTTCCACCGGGGGATTACGTGGCTACACCTTC CASSPSTGGLRGYTF
TRBJ1-1 - TRBV2 - TGTGCCAGCAGTGAAGGACAGCTGAACACTGAAGCTTTCTTT CASSEGQLNTEAFF
TRBJ2-5 - TRBV27 TRBD1 TGTGCCAGCAGGGGGGACAGAGTTATGGAGACCCAGTACTTC CASRGDRVMETQYF
TRBJ1-3 - TRBV5-3 - TGTGCCAGAAGCTTGGTGGCCCGGGAGTCTGGAAACACCATATATTTT CARSLVARESGNTIYF
TRBJ2-5 - TRBV4-3 TRBD2 TGCGCCAGCAGCCAAGATATAGCGGGGGCCGTAGAGACCCAGTACTTC CASSQDIAGAVETQYF
TRBJ1-3 - TRBV4-1 - TGCGCCAGCAGCCAATCGTGGGCTTCTGGAAACACCATATATTTT CASSQSWASGNTIYF